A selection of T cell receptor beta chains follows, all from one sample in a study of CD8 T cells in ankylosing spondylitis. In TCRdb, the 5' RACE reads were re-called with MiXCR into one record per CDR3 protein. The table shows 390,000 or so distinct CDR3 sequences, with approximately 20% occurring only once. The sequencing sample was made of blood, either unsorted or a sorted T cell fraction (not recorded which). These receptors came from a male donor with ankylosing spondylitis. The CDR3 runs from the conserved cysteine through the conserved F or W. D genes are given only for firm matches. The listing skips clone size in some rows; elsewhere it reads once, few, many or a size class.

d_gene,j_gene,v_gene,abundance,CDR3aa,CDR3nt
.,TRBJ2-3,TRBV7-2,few,CASSLGAYAQYF,TGTGCCAGCAGCTTAGGTGCTTATGCGCAGTATTTT
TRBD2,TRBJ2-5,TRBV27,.,CASSRLAVETQYF,TGTGCCAGCAGCAGACTAGCGGTGGAGACCCAGTACTTC
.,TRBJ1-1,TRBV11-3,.,CASSSQRGAEAFF,TGTGCCAGCAGTTCCCAACGGGGGGCTGAAGCTTTCTTT
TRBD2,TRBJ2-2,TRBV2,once,CASSDSGLAGGAGELFF,TGTGCCAGCAGTGATTCTGGACTAGCGGGAGGAGCCGGGGAGCTGTTTTTT
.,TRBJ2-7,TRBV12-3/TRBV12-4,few,CASTPGRADYEQYF,TGTGCCAGCACCCCGGGGCGGGCCGACTACGAGCAGTACTTC
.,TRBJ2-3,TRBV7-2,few,CASSLWAWGYTDTQYF,TGTGCCAGCAGCTTATGGGCATGGGGCTACACAGATACGCAGTATTTT
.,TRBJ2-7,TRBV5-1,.,CASSPGGPGHEQYF,TGCGCCAGCAGCCCCGGCGGGCCCGGCCACGAGCAGTACTTC
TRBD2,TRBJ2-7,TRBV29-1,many,CSVGTIYEQYF,TGCAGCGTAGGGACTATCTACGAGCAGTACTTC
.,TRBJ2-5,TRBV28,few,CASSWRKETQYF,TGTGCCAGCAGTTGGAGAAAAGAGACCCAGTACTTC
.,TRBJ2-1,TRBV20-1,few,CSTRAGTANEQFF,TGCAGCACCCGGGCCGGGACTGCAAATGAGCAGTTCTTC
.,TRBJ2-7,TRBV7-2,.,CASRWGAGYTYEQYF,TGTGCCAGCAGATGGGGAGCGGGTTACACCTACGAGCAGTACTTC
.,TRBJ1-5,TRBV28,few,CASRRDNNQPQHF,TGTGCCAGCCGCCGGGACAACAATCAGCCCCAGCATTTT
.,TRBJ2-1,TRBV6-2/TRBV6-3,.,CASSPQRRAGYNEQFF,TGTGCCAGCAGCCCCCAACGGAGGGCGGGCTACAATGAGCAGTTCTTC
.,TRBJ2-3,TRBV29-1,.,CGVEGGIREDTQYF,TGCGGCGTTGAAGGGGGAATTAGAGAGGATACGCAGTATTTT
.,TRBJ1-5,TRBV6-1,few,CASSEGRFRSQHF,TGTGCCAGCAGTGAAGGGAGGTTCCGGTCCCAGCATTTT
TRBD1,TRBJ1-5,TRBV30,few,CAWSRDRDFTYSNQPQHF,TGTGCCTGGAGCCGGGACAGAGACTTTACTTATAGCAATCAGCCCCAGCATTTT
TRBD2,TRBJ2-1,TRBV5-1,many,CASSPLTSSREQFF,TGCGCCAGCAGCCCTCTGACTAGCTCAAGGGAGCAGTTCTTC
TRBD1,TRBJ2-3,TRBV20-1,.,CSAYTRQGSSTDTQYF,TGCAGTGCTTATACCCGACAGGGGTCTAGCACAGATACGCAGTATTTT
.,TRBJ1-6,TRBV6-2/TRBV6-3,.,CASSAVARSPLHF,TGTGCCAGCAGTGCGGTTGCCAGATCACCCCTCCACTTT
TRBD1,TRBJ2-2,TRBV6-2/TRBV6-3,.,CAIRRDRYAGELFF,TGTGCCATCCGCAGGGACAGATACGCCGGGGAGCTGTTTTTT
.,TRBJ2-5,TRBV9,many,CASSLYRDTQETQYF,TGTGCCAGCAGCCTGTATCGGGACACACAAGAGACCCAGTACTTC
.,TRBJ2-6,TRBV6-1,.,CASSPRGYSSGANVLTF,TGTGCCAGTTCTCCCAGGGGATACAGCTCTGGGGCCAACGTCCTGACTTTC
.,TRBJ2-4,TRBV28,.,CASRNRDVNIQYF,TGTGCCAGCAGGAACAGGGATGTAAACATTCAGTACTTC
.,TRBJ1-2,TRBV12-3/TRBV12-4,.,CASSSRQVFGEGYTF,TGTGCCAGCAGTTCAAGACAGGTCTTTGGGGAGGGCTACACCTTC
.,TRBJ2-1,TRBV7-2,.,CASSLGRDNEQFF,TGTGCCAGCAGCTTAGGCAGGGACAATGAGCAGTTCTTC
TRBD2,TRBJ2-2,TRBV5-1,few,CASSLGLAGTDTGELFF,TGCGCCAGCAGCTTGGGACTAGCGGGAACCGACACCGGGGAGCTGTTTTTT
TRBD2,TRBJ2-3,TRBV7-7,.,CASSLSSGGDTQYF,TGTGCCAGCAGCTTATCCTCGGGGGGTGATACGCAGTATTTT
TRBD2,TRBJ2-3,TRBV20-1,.,CSAPPAGGPDTQYF,TGCAGTGCCCCACCGGCGGGAGGCCCAGATACGCAGTATTTT
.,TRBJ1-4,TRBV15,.,CATSSMGSTNEKLFF,TGTGCCACCAGCAGTATGGGGAGTACTAATGAAAAACTGTTTTTT
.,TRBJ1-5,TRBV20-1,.,CSARVGREQPQHF,TGCAGTGCTAGAGTGGGCAGGGAACAGCCCCAGCATTTT
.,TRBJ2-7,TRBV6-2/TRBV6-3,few,CASVLPWTESYEQYF,TGTGCCAGCGTATTGCCTTGGACTGAATCCTACGAGCAGTACTTC
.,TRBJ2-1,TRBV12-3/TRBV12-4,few,CASSLSRVRGSSYNEQFF,TGTGCCAGCAGTTTATCAAGGGTCCGGGGTTCTTCCTACAATGAGCAGTTCTTC